This is a list of T cell receptor beta chains from one sample in a study of molecular identifiers for immune sequencing clone quantification. TCRdb redid the calling of the PCR reads with MiXCR, one entry per CDR3 protein. The profile shows approximately 500,000 distinct CDR3 sequences, less than 30% of them singletons. The sample comprised naive CD8+ T cells from blood, with Jurkat cell RNA spiked in. Receptors were obtained from a human donor in good health. Some libraries in this study had Jurkat cell RNA spiked in. Both conserved end residues are part of each CDR3. A D gene is named only where the DNA matches it firmly. Only part of the rows carry a size: once, few, many, or a class if the clone is expanded.

d_gene: .
j_gene: TRBJ2-1
abundance: .
v_gene: TRBV30
CDR3aa: CAWSREVHNEQFF
CDR3nt: TGTGCCTGGAGTAGGGAGGTACACAATGAGCAGTTCTTC

d_gene: .
j_gene: TRBJ1-2
abundance: .
v_gene: TRBV27
CDR3aa: CASSLAGTPFYGYTF
CDR3nt: TGTGCCAGCAGTTTAGCCGGGACACCGTTCTATGGCTACACCTTC

d_gene: TRBD1
j_gene: TRBJ1-1
abundance: .
v_gene: TRBV6-2/TRBV6-3
CDR3aa: CASSYRWTGPQGNTEAFF
CDR3nt: TGTGCCAGCAGTTACAGGTGGACAGGCCCTCAGGGAAACACTGAAGCTTTCTTT

d_gene: .
j_gene: TRBJ2-5
abundance: many
v_gene: TRBV12-3/TRBV12-4
CDR3aa: CASSFWPDQETQYF
CDR3nt: TGTGCCAGCAGTTTTTGGCCCGATCAAGAGACCCAGTACTTC

d_gene: .
j_gene: TRBJ2-7
abundance: few
v_gene: TRBV4-1
CDR3aa: CASSQVAGPPEQYF
CDR3nt: TGCGCCAGCAGCCAAGTGGCAGGCCCACCCGAGCAGTACTTC

d_gene: .
j_gene: TRBJ2-3
abundance: many
v_gene: TRBV5-4
CDR3aa: CASSQEIQGLDTQYF
CDR3nt: TGTGCCAGCAGCCAAGAAATTCAGGGGTTGGATACGCAGTATTTT

d_gene: .
j_gene: TRBJ1-5
abundance: many
v_gene: TRBV2
CDR3aa: CASRVGASNQPQHF
CDR3nt: TGTGCCAGCAGAGTGGGGGCAAGCAATCAGCCCCAGCATTTT

d_gene: TRBD1
j_gene: TRBJ2-5
abundance: many
v_gene: TRBV7-9
CDR3aa: CASRGQQETQYF
CDR3nt: TGTGCCAGCAGGGGACAGCAAGAGACCCAGTACTTC

d_gene: TRBD2
j_gene: TRBJ2-7
abundance: many
v_gene: TRBV19
CDR3aa: CASSIPAGVRGF
CDR3nt: TGTGCCAGTAGTATACCAGCGGGGGTTAGAGGCTTC

d_gene: TRBD1
j_gene: TRBJ1-6
abundance: few
v_gene: TRBV28
CDR3aa: CASSLRTGPYNSPLHF
CDR3nt: TGTGCCAGCAGTCTCAGGACAGGGCCCTATAATTCACCCCTCCACTTT

d_gene: .
j_gene: TRBJ2-7
abundance: once
v_gene: TRBV5-6
CDR3aa: CASSLGGCEQYF
CDR3nt: TGTGCCAGCAGCTTGGGAGGCTGCGAGCAGTACTTC

d_gene: .
j_gene: TRBJ1-1
abundance: .
v_gene: TRBV3-1
CDR3aa: CASSRRGNTGAFF
CDR3nt: TGTGCCAGCAGTAGAAGGGGGAACACTGGAGCTTTCTTT

d_gene: .
j_gene: TRBJ2-7
abundance: many
v_gene: TRBV4-3
CDR3aa: CASSTGLAGGNEQYF
CDR3nt: TGCGCCAGCAGCACCGGCCTCGCCGGCGGAAACGAGCAGTACTTC

d_gene: .
j_gene: TRBJ2-7
abundance: few
v_gene: TRBV7-8
CDR3aa: CASSSGLLTYEQYF
CDR3nt: TGTGCCAGCAGCTCCGGGTTACTAACCTACGAGCAGTACTTC

d_gene: .
j_gene: TRBJ2-2
abundance: few
v_gene: TRBV4-3
CDR3aa: CASSQDLAGTGELFF
CDR3nt: TGCGCCAGCAGCCAAGACCTTGCTGGCACCGGGGAGCTGTTTTTT

d_gene: .
j_gene: TRBJ2-7
abundance: few
v_gene: TRBV2
CDR3aa: CASSDWTASSYEQYF
CDR3nt: TGTGCCAGCAGTGATTGGACTGCCTCCTCCTACGAGCAGTACTTC

d_gene: .
j_gene: TRBJ2-6
abundance: .
v_gene: TRBV20-1
CDR3aa: CSASTWGLRAHVLPF
CDR3nt: TGCAGTGCTAGTACATGGGGATTGCGGGCCCACGTCCTGCCTTTC

d_gene: .
j_gene: TRBJ1-5
abundance: many
v_gene: TRBV11-2
CDR3aa: CASGGLGNQPQHF
CDR3nt: TGTGCCAGCGGTGGGCTGGGCAATCAGCCCCAGCATTTT

d_gene: TRBD2
j_gene: TRBJ2-1
abundance: .
v_gene: TRBV14
CDR3aa: CASSPLTSGKGNEQFF
CDR3nt: TGTGCCAGCAGCCCGCTGACTAGCGGGAAGGGCAATGAGCAGTTCTTC

d_gene: TRBD1
j_gene: TRBJ2-7
abundance: .
v_gene: TRBV11-3
CDR3aa: CASSRRDRPDEQYF
CDR3nt: TGTGCCAGCAGTCGCCGGGACAGGCCCGACGAGCAGTACTTC

d_gene: .
j_gene: TRBJ2-3
abundance: .
v_gene: TRBV11-2
CDR3aa: CASSSTGMGAADTQYF
CDR3nt: TGTGCCAGCAGCTCGACGGGAATGGGGGCAGCAGATACGCAGTATTTT

d_gene: .
j_gene: TRBJ2-7
abundance: few
v_gene: TRBV20-1
CDR3aa: CSARDIEVGVYEQYF
CDR3nt: TGCAGTGCTAGAGATATAGAGGTAGGGGTCTACGAGCAGTACTTC

d_gene: .
j_gene: TRBJ2-7
abundance: .
v_gene: TRBV19
CDR3aa: CASSFRAASYEQYF
CDR3nt: TGTGCCAGTAGTTTCAGGGCGGCCTCCTACGAGCAGTACTTC

d_gene: .
j_gene: TRBJ2-7
abundance: .
v_gene: TRBV7-9
CDR3aa: CASSVLAETTYEQYF
CDR3nt: TGTGCCAGCAGCGTCTTAGCGGAAACAACCTACGAGCAGTACTTC

d_gene: .
j_gene: TRBJ2-3
abundance: many
v_gene: TRBV29-1
CDR3aa: CSALGSTDTQYF
CDR3nt: TGCAGCGCACTAGGATCCACAGATACGCAGTATTTT

d_gene: .
j_gene: TRBJ2-5
abundance: many
v_gene: TRBV7-2
CDR3aa: CASSLSRLQETQYF
CDR3nt: TGTGCCAGCAGCTTATCCCGACTACAAGAGACCCAGTACTTC

d_gene: .
j_gene: TRBJ2-7
abundance: many
v_gene: TRBV4-1
CDR3aa: CASSHASPYSSYEQYF
CDR3nt: TGCGCCAGCAGTCACGCTAGCCCTTACAGCTCCTACGAGCAGTACTTC

d_gene: .
j_gene: TRBJ2-3
abundance: .
v_gene: TRBV11-3
CDR3aa: CASSWGGFTNTDTQYF
CDR3nt: TGTGCCAGCAGCTGGGGGGGCTTCACTAACACAGATACGCAGTATTTT

d_gene: .
j_gene: TRBJ1-2
abundance: few
v_gene: TRBV11-2
CDR3aa: CASSLVGVVYTF
CDR3nt: TGTGCCAGCAGCTTAGTCGGGGTGGTCTACACCTTC

d_gene: .
j_gene: TRBJ2-3
abundance: .
v_gene: TRBV6-2/TRBV6-3
CDR3aa: CASSSVGRGTDTQYF
CDR3nt: TGTGCCAGCAGCTCGGTGGGCAGGGGCACAGATACGCAGTATTTT

d_gene: TRBD1
j_gene: TRBJ2-3
abundance: many
v_gene: TRBV7-9
CDR3aa: CASSPRQGTDTQYF
CDR3nt: TGTGCCAGCAGCCCGAGACAGGGGACAGATACGCAGTATTTT

d_gene: TRBD2
j_gene: TRBJ2-4
abundance: .
v_gene: TRBV10-2
CDR3aa: CASSGWLAGELAKNIQYF
CDR3nt: TGCGCCAGCAGTGGTTGGCTAGCGGGGGAACTAGCCAAAAACATTCAGTACTTC

d_gene: TRBD2
j_gene: TRBJ2-3
abundance: .
v_gene: TRBV30
CDR3aa: CAWGLAGGRDTQYF
CDR3nt: TGTGCCTGGGGACTAGCGGGGGGGCGAGATACGCAGTATTTT

d_gene: .
j_gene: TRBJ1-4
abundance: .
v_gene: TRBV5-6
CDR3aa: CASSLGLDIEKLFF
CDR3nt: TGTGCCAGCAGCTTGGGGCTCGACATCGAAAAACTGTTTTTT

d_gene: .
j_gene: TRBJ2-5
abundance: .
v_gene: TRBV4-3
CDR3aa: CASSPFLKETQYF
CDR3nt: TGCGCCAGCAGCCCCTTCTTGAAAGAGACCCAGTACTTC

d_gene: .
j_gene: TRBJ2-7
abundance: once
v_gene: TRBV19
CDR3aa: CASSPTGEAWEQYF
CDR3nt: TGTGCCAGTAGCCCAACGGGGGAGGCCTGGGAGCAGTACTTC

d_gene: .
j_gene: TRBJ2-2
abundance: .
v_gene: TRBV20-1
CDR3aa: CSARVWGQGTGELFF
CDR3nt: TGCAGTGCTAGAGTATGGGGGCAAGGCACCGGGGAGCTGTTTTTT

d_gene: TRBD2
j_gene: TRBJ2-3
abundance: .
v_gene: TRBV20-1
CDR3aa: CSVRDYSGIVADTQYF
CDR3nt: TGCAGTGTTAGAGATTATAGCGGGATTGTTGCAGATACGCAGTATTTT

d_gene: TRBD1
j_gene: TRBJ1-4
abundance: few
v_gene: TRBV12-3/TRBV12-4
CDR3aa: CASSLQGQGAFWPGEKLFF
CDR3nt: TGTGCCAGCAGCCTCCAGGGACAGGGGGCGTTTTGGCCCGGTGAAAAACTGTTTTTT

d_gene: TRBD2
j_gene: TRBJ2-3
abundance: many
v_gene: TRBV5-1
CDR3aa: CASSQGLAGGTTDTQYF
CDR3nt: TGCGCCAGCAGCCAGGGACTAGCGGGGGGAACGACAGATACGCAGTATTTT

d_gene: .
j_gene: TRBJ2-7
abundance: many
v_gene: TRBV5-1
CDR3aa: CASSPKETPTYEQYF
CDR3nt: TGCGCCAGCAGCCCTAAAGAGACACCCACCTACGAGCAGTACTTC